A single sample gave rise to the 6 T cell receptor beta chains below, sequenced in a study of identical twins. TCRdb re-called the 5' RACE reads through MiXCR, storing one row per CDR3 protein. The sample has roughly 570,000 distinct CDR3 sequences, around a tenth seen once. These sequences were also reported in another study, on yellow fever vaccine responses in identical twins.

Source material: PBMCs. The receptors shown here come from a young woman in good health.

This clonotype was counted a few times. This rearrangement joins TRBV27 to TRBJ2-1, with D perhaps assigned TRBD1 or TRBD2 (5 bases each). Germline-derived CDR1 and CDR2 are MNHEY and SMNVEV (reference sequence). This CDR3 has 14 amino acids. V dropped 6 bases and J dropped 11 bases, with 20 bases sitting between them. For the CDR3, the DNA is TGTGCCAGCAGCTACCGAGGGACCGCAGTACAGCAGTTCTTC. Translated: CASSYRGTAVQQFF.

This clonotype was observed many times. The V call is TRBV4-2, the J call TRBJ2-2; a possible D gene is TRBD2 (6 bases). Germline values: CDR1 LGHNA, CDR2 YNFKEQ. The CDR3 spans 13 residues. V gave up 4 bases and J gave up 6 bases, with 9 bases separating them. In nucleotides, the CDR3 is TGTGCCAGCAGCCTAGGACTATCCGGGGAGCTGTTTTTT. It codes for CASSLGLSGELFF.

The chain joins TRBV6-1 to TRBJ2-2; no clear D gene. CDR3 size: 16 residues. Germline values: CDR1 MNHNS, CDR2 SASEGT. Trimming pared 2 bases from V and 4 bases from J, leaving 14 bases between. The CDR3 protein is CASSEKRNSGTGELFF. Written as DNA, the CDR3 is TGTGCCAGCAGTGAAAAGAGGAACAGTGGCACCGGGGAGCTGTTTTTT.

This clonotype was observed many times. The V call is TRBV20-1, the J call TRBJ2-7, with TRBD1 as a possible D gene (5 bases). From germline, CDR1 is DFQATT and CDR2 SNEGSKA (reference sequence). V lost 1 base, J lost 0 bases, and 16 bases lay in between. This CDR3 has 16 residues. The CDR3 coding sequence is TGCAGTGCTAGAGTATTTTCAGGGATGAGCTCCTACGAGCAGTACTTC. Its protein product is CSARVFSGMSSYEQYF.

Only a few counts were recorded for this clonotype. This CDR3 reads CASSKEVYHEQYF. In DNA, the CDR3 is TGTGCCAGCAGCAAAGAAGTCTACCACGAGCAGTACTTC. This rearrangement joins TRBV21-1 to TRBJ2-7. TRBV21-1 counts as a pseudogene. The CDR3 has 13 amino acids.

The rearrangement joins TRBV24-1 to TRBJ1-6; 10 nucleotides line up with TRBD1. CDR3 length: 15 residues. V shed 4 bases and J 7 bases; nucleotides not matched to a gene: 3. CDR1 and CDR2 (germline): KGHDR, SFDVKD. CDR3 coding DNA: TGTGCCACCAGTGAAGGGACAGGGGTAAATTCACCCCTCCACTTT. Translating it yields CATSEGTGVNSPLHF.